The clone carrying this T cell receptor (beta chain) was recorded only once. Its matching antigen is unknown. Using immunoSEQ multiplex PCR, the repertoire was profiled, and TCRdb retains in-frame clones only, with some absent. The sample holds some 46,000 clones, around 80% seen once. This sample's time point: pretreatment peripheral blood. J gave up 5 bases and V 2 bases, and 12 bases lay outside the gene matches. The germline CDR1 and CDR2 sequences are SGHRS and YFSETQ. The CDR3 is 17 amino acids. The data stem from a study of PD-L1 blockade in urothelial cancer. Whole-study context: Analysis of the blood was performed 3 weeks (second dose) and 6 weeks after treatment start. Specimens of blood held a median count of roughly 140,000 T cells. Findings of the study overall: Where pretreatment blood TCR clonality fell below the median, better survival was predicted. In blood at 3 weeks, tumor-associated clones expanded more among patients with durable benefit.

Sample: PBMCs, taken around atezolizumab (anti-PD-L1) treatment. The clonotype was recovered from a man in his sixties with urothelial cancer. The chain joins TRBV5-1 to TRBJ2-1; TRBD2 aligns across 8 bases. The CDR3 region has the DNA TGCGCCAGCAGCTTAAGCGGGGGAGCCTCCCTCCACAATGAGCAGTTCTTC. Protein: CASSLSGGASLHNEQFF.